This T cell receptor beta chain was obtained from a study of blood T cell repertoires in COVID-19. Study-wide background: Donors in the United States, Italy and Spain gave samples during acute or convalescent COVID-19. PBMCs, B-cell-depleted T cells, or T cells provided the cDNA or gDNA that made up the material.

TCRdb's table, derived via immunoSEQ multiplex PCR, lists solely in-frame clones and lacks some. This table has approximately 160,000 clones, more than 60% appearing once. The sequenced sample was peripheral blood. This TCR derives from a man aged 70 or older with acute or convalescent COVID-19.

For the CDR3, the DNA is TGTGCCAGCAGGGGAGAGACAGGGCGGAATTCACCCCTCCACTTT. This codes for CASRGETGRNSPLHF. The chain uses TRBV28 and TRBJ1-6, with TRBD1 identical over 7 bases. Germline-derived CDR1 and CDR2 are MDHEN and SYDVKM. V lost 6 bases and J lost 7; bases outside the gene matches: 9. The CDR3 sequence is 15 residues long.